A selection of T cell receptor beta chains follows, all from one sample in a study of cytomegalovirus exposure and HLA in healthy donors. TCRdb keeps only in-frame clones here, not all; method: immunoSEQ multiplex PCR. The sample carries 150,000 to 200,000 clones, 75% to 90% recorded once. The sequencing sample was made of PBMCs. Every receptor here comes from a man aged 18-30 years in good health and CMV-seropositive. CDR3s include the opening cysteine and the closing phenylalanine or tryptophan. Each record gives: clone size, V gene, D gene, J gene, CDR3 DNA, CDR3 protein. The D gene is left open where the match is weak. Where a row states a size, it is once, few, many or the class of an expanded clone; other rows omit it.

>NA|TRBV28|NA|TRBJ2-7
TGTGCCAGCACCTTCGGACTGGAGCAGTACTTC
CASTFGLEQYF
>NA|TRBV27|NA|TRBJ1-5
TGTGCCAGCAGTTTACTGGCAGGCAATCAGCCCCAGCATTTT
CASSLLAGNQPQHF
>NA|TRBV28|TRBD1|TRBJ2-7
TGTGCCAGCGAGGACAGGGAGACCTACGAGCAGTACTTC
CASEDRETYEQYF
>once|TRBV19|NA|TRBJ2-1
TGTGCCAGCAAGCCGGGTCCCTCCTACAATGAGCAGTTCTTC
CASKPGPSYNEQFF
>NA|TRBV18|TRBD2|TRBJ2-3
TGTGCCAGCTCACCAGAACTAGCGGGAGTTCGGACAGATACGCAGTATTTT
CASSPELAGVRTDTQYF
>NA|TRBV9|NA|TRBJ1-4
TGTGCCAGCAGCGCTCAGGGTAATGAAAAACTGTTTTTT
CASSAQGNEKLFF
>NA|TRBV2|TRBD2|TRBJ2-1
TGTGCCAGCAGAAAAGGGCGGGGGAGCTCCTACAATGAGCAGTTCTTC
CASRKGRGSSYNEQFF
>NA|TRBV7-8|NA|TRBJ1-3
TGTGCCAGCAGAGACAGACCTTACTCTGGAAACACCATATATTTT
CASRDRPYSGNTIYF
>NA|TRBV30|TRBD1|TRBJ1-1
TGTGCCTGGGCACAGGGGGCGGGCACTGAAGCTTTCTTT
CAWAQGAGTEAFF
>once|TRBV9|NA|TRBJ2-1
TGTGCCAGCAGCGAGGGGACGAACTTGGGGGGAGAGCAGTTCTTC
CASSEGTNLGGEQFF
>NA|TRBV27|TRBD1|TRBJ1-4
TGTGCCAGCAGTTCACACGAAGCGGGACAGGGGGGAAAACTGTTTTTT
CASSSHEAGQGGKLFF
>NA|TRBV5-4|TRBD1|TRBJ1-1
TGTGCCAGCAGCGGCCAGGGGGCCCCTGGGGACACTGAAGCTTTCTTT
CASSGQGAPGDTEAFF
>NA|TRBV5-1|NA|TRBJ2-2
TGCGCCAGCAGCACTAAAGCGGTCCCGCGGAACACCGGGGAGCTGTTTTTT
CASSTKAVPRNTGELFF
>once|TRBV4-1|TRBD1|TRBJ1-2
TGCGCCAGCAGCCAACTCGAGACAGGGGGATATGGCTACACCTTC
CASSQLETGGYGYTF
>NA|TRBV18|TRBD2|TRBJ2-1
TGTGCCAGCTCACCTAGCGGGAGTTTCTCCGAGCAGTTCTTC
CASSPSGSFSEQFF
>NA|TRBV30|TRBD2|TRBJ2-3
TGTGCCTGGACACCGGGACTAGCAAGCACAGATACGCAGTATTTT
CAWTPGLASTDTQYF
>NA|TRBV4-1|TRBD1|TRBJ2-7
TGCGCCAGCAGCCAAGGGCAGGGGGCGAATTACGAGCAGTACTTC
CASSQGQGANYEQYF
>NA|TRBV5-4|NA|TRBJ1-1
TGTGCCAGCAGCCCCCCAGGGGTCACTGAAGCTTTCTTT
CASSPPGVTEAFF
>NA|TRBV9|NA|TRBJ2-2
TGTGCCAGCAGCGTATCGCCCGGCACCGGGGAGCTGTTTTTT
CASSVSPGTGELFF
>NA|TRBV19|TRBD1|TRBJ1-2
TGTGCCAGTAGTTCACGACAGGGTTATAACTATGGCTACACCTTC
CASSSRQGYNYGYTF
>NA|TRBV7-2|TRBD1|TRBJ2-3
TGTGCCAGCAGCTTTGACAGGGACCCAGATACGCAGTATTTT
CASSFDRDPDTQYF
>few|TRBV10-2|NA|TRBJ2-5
TGCGCCAGCAGCCTACGTCGGGAGACCCAGTACTTC
CASSLRRETQYF
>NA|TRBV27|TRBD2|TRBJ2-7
TGTGCCAGCCGTAAGTCAGGGACTAGATCCTACGAGCAGTACTTC
CASRKSGTRSYEQYF
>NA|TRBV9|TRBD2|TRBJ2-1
TGTGCCAGCAGCGTAGGCGGGAGTGGGGATGAGCAGTTCTTC
CASSVGGSGDEQFF
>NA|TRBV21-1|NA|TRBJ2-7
TGTGCCGGCCAGGCGGGTCGCCCTTCCTACGAGCAGTACTTC
CAGQAGRPSYEQYF
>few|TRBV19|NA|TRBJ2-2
TGTGCCAGTAGTCTCCCGGGCAGGGTGGGCACCGGGCTGTTTTTT
CASSLPGRVGTGLFF
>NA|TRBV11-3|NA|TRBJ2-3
TGTGCCAGCAGCTCACGGACAGGGAGCGGGATAGATACGCAGTATTTT
CASSSRTGSGIDTQYF
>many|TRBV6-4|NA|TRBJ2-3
TGTGCCAGCAGTGAGGGGGACACCAGCACAGATACGCAGTATTTT
CASSEGDTSTDTQYF
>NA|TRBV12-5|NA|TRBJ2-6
TGTGCTAGTGGCCGCGGATCCTCTGGGGCCAACGTCCTGACTTTC
CASGRGSSGANVLTF
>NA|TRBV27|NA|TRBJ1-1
TGTGCCAGCAGTTTCTCGGGCACTGAAGCTTTCTTT
CASSFSGTEAFF
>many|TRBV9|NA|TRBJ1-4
TGTGCCAGCAGCGAGGGGTCAACTAATGAAAAACTGTTTTTT
CASSEGSTNEKLFF
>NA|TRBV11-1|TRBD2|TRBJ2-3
TGTGCCAGCAGCCTACTAGCGGGAGTAGGGACAGATACGCAGTATTTT
CASSLLAGVGTDTQYF
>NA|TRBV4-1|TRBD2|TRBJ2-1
TGCGCCAGCAGCCAAGGGTCCGGGACTAGTTTGTCCAATGAGCAGTTCTTC
CASSQGSGTSLSNEQFF
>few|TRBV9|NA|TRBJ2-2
TGTGCCAGCAGCGTAGGAGGAGCGGCACAGCGGGAGCTGTTTTTT
CASSVGGAAQRELFF
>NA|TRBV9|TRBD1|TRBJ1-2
TGTGCCAGCAGCGGAGGGACAGGCTATGGCTACACCTTC
CASSGGTGYGYTF
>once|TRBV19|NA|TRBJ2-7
TGTGCCAGTAGCCAGACCCAGGGGTACGAGCAGTACTTC
CASSQTQGYEQYF
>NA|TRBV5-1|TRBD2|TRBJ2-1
TGCGCCAGCAGCCCCGGGACTAGCGGCTCCTACAATGAGCAGTTCTTC
CASSPGTSGSYNEQFF
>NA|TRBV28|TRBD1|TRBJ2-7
TGTGCCAGCAGACGACAGGGGAACTCCTACGAGCAGTACTTC
CASRRQGNSYEQYF
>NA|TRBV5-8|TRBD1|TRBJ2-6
TGTGCCAGCAGCTTCCAGGGGGCCAGCTCTGGGGCCAACGTCCTGACTTTC
CASSFQGASSGANVLTF
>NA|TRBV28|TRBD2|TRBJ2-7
TGTGCCAGCAGTCCGTCACTTAGCGGGAAGGACGAGCAGTACTTC
CASSPSLSGKDEQYF
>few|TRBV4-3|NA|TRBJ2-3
TGCGCCAGCAGCCAACTAAGCGCAGATACGCAGTATTTT
CASSQLSADTQYF
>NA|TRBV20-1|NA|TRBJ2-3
TGCAGTGCTGAGGGCGTAGATACGCAGTATTTT
CSAEGVDTQYF
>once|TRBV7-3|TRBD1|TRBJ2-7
TGTGCCAGCAGCCGTACCGGGACAGACCACTACGAGCAGTACTTC
CASSRTGTDHYEQYF
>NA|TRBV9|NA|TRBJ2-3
TGTGCCAGCAGCGTACGACCCTTTCTACAGTCTAGCACAGATACGCAGTATTTT
CASSVRPFLQSSTDTQYF